The sequence of this TCR beta chain was determined in a study of graft-versus-host responses after intestinal transplantation. Study-level background: Among the recipients, transplants were multivisceral, liver-intestinal, or isolated intestinal. Anti-thymocyte globulin served as induction for all recipients, who then took tacrolimus and steroids for roughly 3 years. Findings and limits, study-wide: Detection of GvH clones occurred in recipient marrow, and some had their first appearance in ileum or blood.

Intraepithelial lymphocytes and lamina propria lymphocytes were released through processing of graft tissue. As concerns this clone: What it recognizes is unknown.

This CDR3 has 12 amino acids. The ends were cut back, 1 base at V and 7 bases at J, with 5 bases in the middle. Per the germline V gene, CDR1 is LNHDA and CDR2 is SQIVND (reference sequence). Sequencing used immunoSEQ multiplex PCR; TCRdb keeps in-frame clones, though not all of them. Of 15,000 or so clones listed, approximately 82% are singletons. This material consisted of ileum tissue, taken 17 days after transplant. The TCR was taken from a human patient who received an intestinal transplant, so some T cells may come from the graft donor. The chain joins TRBV19 to TRBJ1-3; D unclear. CDR3 amino acids: CASSIGGNTIYF. The CDR3 nucleotides are TGTGCCAGTAGTATAGGAGGGAACACCATATATTTT.